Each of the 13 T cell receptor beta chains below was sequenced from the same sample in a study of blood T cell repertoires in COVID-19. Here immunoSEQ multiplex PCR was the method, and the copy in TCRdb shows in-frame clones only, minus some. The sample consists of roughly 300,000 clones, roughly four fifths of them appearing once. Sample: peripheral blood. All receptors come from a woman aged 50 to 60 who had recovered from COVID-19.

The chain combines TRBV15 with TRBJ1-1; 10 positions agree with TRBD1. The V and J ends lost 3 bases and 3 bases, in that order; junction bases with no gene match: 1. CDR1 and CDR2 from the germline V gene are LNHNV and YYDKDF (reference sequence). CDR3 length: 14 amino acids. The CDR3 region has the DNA TGTGCCACCAGCAGGGACAGGGGGGACACTGAAGCTTTCTTT. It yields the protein CATSRDRGDTEAFF.

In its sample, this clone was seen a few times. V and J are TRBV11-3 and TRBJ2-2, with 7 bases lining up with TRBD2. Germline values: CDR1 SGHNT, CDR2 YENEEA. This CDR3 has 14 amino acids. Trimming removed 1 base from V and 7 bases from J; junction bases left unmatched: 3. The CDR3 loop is CASSLGGGSGELFF. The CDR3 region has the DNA TGTGCCAGCAGCTTAGGCGGCGGGAGCGGGGAGCTGTTTTTT.

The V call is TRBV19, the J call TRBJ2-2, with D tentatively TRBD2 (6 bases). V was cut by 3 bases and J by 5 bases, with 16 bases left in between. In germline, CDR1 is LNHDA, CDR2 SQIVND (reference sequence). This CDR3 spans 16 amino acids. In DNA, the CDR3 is TGTGCCAGTAGTATGGGGGGAAGGGTCGGAACCGGGGAGCTGTTTTTT. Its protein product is CASSMGGRVGTGELFF.

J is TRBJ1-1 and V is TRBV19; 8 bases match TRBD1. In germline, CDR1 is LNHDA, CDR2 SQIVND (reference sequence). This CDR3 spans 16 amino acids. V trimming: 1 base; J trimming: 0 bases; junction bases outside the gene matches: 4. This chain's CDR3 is CASSIATGAMNTEAFF. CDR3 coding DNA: TGTGCCAGTAGTATAGCGACAGGGGCTATGAACACTGAAGCTTTCTTT.

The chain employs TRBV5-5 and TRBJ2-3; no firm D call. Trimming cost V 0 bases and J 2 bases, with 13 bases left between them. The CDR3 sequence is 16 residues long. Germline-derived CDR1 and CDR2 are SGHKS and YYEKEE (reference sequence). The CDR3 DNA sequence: TGTGCCAGCAGCTTGGTCAACGAGGCCTACACAGATACGCAGTATTTT. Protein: CASSLVNEAYTDTQYF. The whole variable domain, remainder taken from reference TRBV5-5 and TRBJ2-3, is DAGVTQSPTHLIKTRGQQVTLRCSPISGHKSVSWYQQVLGQGPQFIFQYYEKEERGRGNFPDRFSARQFPNYSSELNVNALLLGDSALYLCASSLVNEAYTDTQYFGPGTRLTVL.

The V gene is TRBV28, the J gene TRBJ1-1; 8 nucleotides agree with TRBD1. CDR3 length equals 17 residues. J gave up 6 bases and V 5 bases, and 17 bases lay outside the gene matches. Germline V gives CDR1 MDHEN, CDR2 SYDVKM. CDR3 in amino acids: CASSPRTGRGMKAEAFF. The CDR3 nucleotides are TGTGCCAGCAGTCCGAGGACAGGGCGCGGCATGAAGGCTGAAGCTTTCTTT.

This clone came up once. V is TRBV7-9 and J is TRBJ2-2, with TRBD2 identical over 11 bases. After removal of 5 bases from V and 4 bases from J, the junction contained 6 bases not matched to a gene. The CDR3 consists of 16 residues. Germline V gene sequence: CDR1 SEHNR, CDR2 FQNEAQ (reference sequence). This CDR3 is CASSKLAGGATGELFF. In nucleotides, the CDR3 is TGTGCCAGCAGCAAGCTAGCGGGAGGCGCCACCGGGGAGCTGTTTTTT.

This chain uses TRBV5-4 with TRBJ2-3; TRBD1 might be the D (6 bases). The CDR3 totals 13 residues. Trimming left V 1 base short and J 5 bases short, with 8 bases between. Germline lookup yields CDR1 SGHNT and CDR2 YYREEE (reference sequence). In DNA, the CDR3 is TGTGCCAGCAGCTTGACAGGGATAGATACGCAGTATTTT. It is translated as CASSLTGIDTQYF.

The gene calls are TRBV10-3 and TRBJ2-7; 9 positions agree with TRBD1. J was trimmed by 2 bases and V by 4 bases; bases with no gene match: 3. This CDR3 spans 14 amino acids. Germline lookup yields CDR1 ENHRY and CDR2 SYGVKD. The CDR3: CAISAGTGTYEQYF. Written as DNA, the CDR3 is TGTGCCATCAGTGCCGGGACAGGGACCTACGAGCAGTACTTC.

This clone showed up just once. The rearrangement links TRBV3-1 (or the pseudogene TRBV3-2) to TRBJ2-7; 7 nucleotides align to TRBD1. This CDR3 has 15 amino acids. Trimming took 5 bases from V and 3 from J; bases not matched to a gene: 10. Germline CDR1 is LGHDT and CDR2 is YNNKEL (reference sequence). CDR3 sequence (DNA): TGTGCCAGCAGCTTTCGACAGGGCCTAAGCTACGAGCAGTACTTC. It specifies CASSFRQGLSYEQYF.

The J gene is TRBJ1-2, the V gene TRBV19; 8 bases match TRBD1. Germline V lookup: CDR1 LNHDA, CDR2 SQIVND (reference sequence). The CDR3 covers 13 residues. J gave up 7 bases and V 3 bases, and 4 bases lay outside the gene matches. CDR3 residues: CASSMGTGGGYTF. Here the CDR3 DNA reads TGTGCCAGTAGTATGGGGACAGGAGGTGGCTACACCTTC.

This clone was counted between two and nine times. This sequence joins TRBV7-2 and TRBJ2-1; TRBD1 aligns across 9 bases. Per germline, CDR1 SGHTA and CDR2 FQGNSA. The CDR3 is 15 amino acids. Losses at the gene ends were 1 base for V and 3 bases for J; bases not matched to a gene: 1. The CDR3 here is CASSLEGQGYNEQFF. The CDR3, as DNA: TGTGCCAGCAGCTTAGAGGGACAGGGCTACAATGAGCAGTTCTTC.

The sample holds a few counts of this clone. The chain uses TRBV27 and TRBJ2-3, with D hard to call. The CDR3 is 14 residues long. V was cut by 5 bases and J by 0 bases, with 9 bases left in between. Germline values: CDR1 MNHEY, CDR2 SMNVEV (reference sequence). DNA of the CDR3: TGTGCCAGCAGTATCCAGACTAGCACAGATACGCAGTATTTT. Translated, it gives CASSIQTSTDTQYF.